Listed here are 16 T cell receptor beta chains from one sample, sequenced in a study of siplizumab effects on memory and regulatory T cells. Profiled with immunoSEQ multiplex PCR; TCRdb holds only in-frame clones, not every one. The table includes some 46,000 clones, 93% detected once. Specimen: CD8+ T cells sorted from blood. These receptors were taken from a human donor in good health.

This chain joins TRBV27 and TRBJ2-2, with unresolved D. There are 12 residues in the CDR3. V lost 6 bases to trimming and J lost 3 bases, with 5 bases between them. Germline CDR1 reads MNHEY; CDR2 reads SMNVEV (reference sequence). In DNA, the CDR3 is TGTGCCAGCAGACCCTACACCGGGGAGCTGTTTTTT. The encoded protein is CASRPYTGELFF.

The chain employs TRBV19 and TRBJ2-3, with D perhaps assigned TRBD1 or TRBD2 (5 bases each). Germline V gene data show CDR1 as LNHDA and CDR2 as SQIVND (reference sequence). This CDR3 comprises 15 residues. The V and J ends lost 9 bases and 6 bases respectively, with 22 bases between them. The CDR3 sequence is CASRKRDGPWDTQYF. The CDR3, as DNA: TGTGCCAGCAGAAAAAGGGACGGGCCGTGGGATACGCAGTATTTT.

The chain combines TRBV27 with TRBJ1-5; TRBD1 aligns across 7 bases. CDR3 length: 15 residues. Losses at the gene ends were 5 bases for V and 0 bases for J; bases not matched to a gene: 4. The germline V gene has CDR1 MNHEY and CDR2 SMNVEV (reference sequence). The DNA for the CDR3 is TGTGCCAGCAGTCCGACAGGGAATAGCAATCAGCCCCAGCATTTT. It codes for CASSPTGNSNQPQHF.

The J gene is TRBJ2-2, the V gene TRBV12-2; the table gives TRBD2 as D, unverified against the DNA. TRBV12-2 is reported as a pseudogene. This CDR3 region has 18 residues. The CDR3 here is CASRLAGDEGGPPGELFF. CDR3 sequence (DNA): TGTGCAAGTCGCTTAGCGGGTGACGAGGGAGGGCCACCCGGGGAGCTGTTTTTT.

The chain recombines TRBV7-3 with TRBJ2-7; D is unresolved. CDR3 size: 13 residues. The V end lost 4 bases, the J end lost 6 bases, and 13 bases lay between the germline ends. The V gene's germline CDR1 is SGHTA and CDR2 FQGTGA. The CDR3 DNA sequence: TGTGCCAGCAGCTCAACTCAATGGGGCGAGCAGTACTTC. This codes for CASSSTQWGEQYF. The whole variable domain, remainder taken from reference TRBV7-3 and TRBJ2-7, is GAGVSQTPSNKVTEKGKYVELRCDPISGHTALYWYRQSLGQGPEFLIYFQGTGAADDSGLPNDRFFAVRPEGSVSTLKIQRTERGDSAVYLCASSSTQWGEQYFGPGTRLTVT.

This clone was recorded once. The same CDR3 also results from other DNA sequences found in this sample. The chain combines TRBV27 with TRBJ2-3; D call uncertain. CDR1 and CDR2 from the germline V gene are MNHEY and SMNVEV (reference sequence). The CDR3 consists of 15 residues. Trimming left V 0 bases short and J 5 bases short, with 12 bases between. In DNA form, the CDR3 reads TGTGCCAGCAGTTTATCGATGGTAGTAGGAGATACGCAGTATTTT. Translating it yields CASSLSMVVGDTQYF.

The chain links TRBV7-3 to TRBJ2-3, with TRBD2 as a possible D gene (5 bases). CDR1 is SGHTA, CDR2 FQGTGA, per germline. V dropped 1 base and J dropped 2 bases, with 16 bases sitting between them. CDR3 size: 17 residues. CDR3 coding DNA: TGTGCCAGCAGCTTAATGGGGAGCGGAAGACTCACAGATACGCAGTATTTT. It specifies CASSLMGSGRLTDTQYF.

This chain joins TRBV6-6 and TRBJ2-5; D perhaps matches TRBD2 (5 bases). The CDR3 has 14 amino acids. Trimming removed 4 bases at V and 5 bases at J, with 14 bases between. Germline V gene data show CDR1 as MNHNY and CDR2 as SVGAGI (reference sequence). CDR3 protein: CASSSGGFVETQYF. As DNA, the CDR3 is TGTGCCAGCAGTTCCGGAGGATTTGTGGAGACCCAGTACTTC.

This chain connects TRBV2 to TRBJ2-1; possible D gene TRBD1, 6 bases. Trimming removed 4 bases from V and 13 bases from J, with 14 bases in between. The CDR3 covers 12 residues. In germline, CDR1 is SNHLY, CDR2 FYNNEI. The CDR3: CASSGTWTAQFF. The CDR3 DNA follows: TGTGCCAGCAGTGGGACTTGGACAGCCCAGTTCTTC.

V is TRBV4-1 and J is TRBJ1-1, with D perhaps TRBD1 (5 bases). The CDR3 has 15 amino acids. V dropped 1 base and J dropped 2 bases, with 11 bases sitting between them. Germline V gene data show CDR1 as MGHRA and CDR2 as YSYEKL. CDR3 in amino acids: CASSQGPGLNTEAFF. The CDR3 coding sequence is TGCGCCAGCAGCCAAGGACCGGGACTAAACACTGAAGCTTTCTTT.

The chain couples TRBV29-1 to TRBJ2-1; TRBD2 is a possible D gene (5 bases). This CDR3 is built from 19 residues. Trimming removed 3 bases from V and 7 bases from J, with 31 bases in between. Germline CDR1 and CDR2: SQVTM and ANQGSEA. CDR3 DNA sequence: TGCAGCGTTGAGTCCCTATCCGGGATCCCTGGATTTCTTGGTAATGAGCAGTTCTTC. Translating gives CSVESLSGIPGFLGNEQFF.

In DNA form, the CDR3 reads TGTGCCAGCAGCCGGGGACCGTCGAGTAATGAGCAGTACTTC. The encoded protein is CASSRGPSSNEQYF. The rearrangement joins TRBV5-5 to TRBJ2-7; D could derive from TRBD1 or TRBD2 (5 bases each). Per the germline V gene, CDR1 is SGHKS and CDR2 is YYEKEE (reference sequence). V dropped 4 bases and J dropped 7 bases, with 18 bases sitting between them. The CDR3 has 14 residues.

The chain has TRBV7-9 and TRBJ2-7; D is unresolved. V lost 5 bases, J lost 2 bases, and 19 bases lay in between. The V gene's germline CDR1 is SEHNR and CDR2 FQNEAQ (reference sequence). The CDR3 has 16 amino acids. As DNA, the CDR3 is TGTGCCAGCAGCGAGAACGGTGGGCAGGATCCCTACGAGCAGTACTTC. Translating it yields CASSENGGQDPYEQYF.

This chain joins TRBV10-3 and TRBJ1-1; D is unresolved. V gave up 3 bases and J gave up 1 base, with 9 bases separating them. CDR1 is ENHRY, CDR2 SYGVKD, per germline. The CDR3 runs to 14 residues. The DNA for the CDR3 is TGTGCCATCAGTGATCCGGGCTCGAACACTGAAGCTTTCTTT. Amino acid sequence: CAISDPGSNTEAFF.

The rearrangement links TRBV27 to TRBJ2-5; 15 bases align to TRBD2. The CDR3 is 19 amino acids. Trimming removed 6 bases from V and 4 bases from J; junction bases left unmatched: 15. In germline, CDR1 is MNHEY, CDR2 SMNVEV (reference sequence). The CDR3 sequence: CASSPRGTSGRLVLETQYF. In nucleotides, the CDR3 is TGTGCCAGCAGCCCCCGTGGGACTAGCGGGAGGTTGGTGTTAGAGACCCAGTACTTC.

This rearrangement joins TRBV11-1 to TRBJ2-5, with 8 bases identical to TRBD1. The end of the DNA is better explained by TRBJ2-7, so the J call may be wrong. There are 14 residues in the CDR3. Germline loops: CDR1 SGHAT, CDR2 FQDESV (reference sequence). The CDR3 coding sequence is TGTGCCAGCAGCGGGGGACAGGACCCCTACGAGCAGTACTTC. As protein: CASSGGQDPYEQYF.